This paragraph reports one T cell receptor (beta chain). As yet, its antigen is unknown. The table came from immunoSEQ multiplex PCR; TCRdb's copy has only in-frame clones and leaves some out. Here the sample spans approximately 190,000 clones, 80% to 90% being singletons. Donors came from a validation cohort of over 100 subjects, distinct from the first 666-subject cohort. The source of the sample is a study of cytomegalovirus exposure and HLA in healthy donors. Study details: The platform used for the 120 validation repertoires matched that of the approximately 620 first-cohort repertoires, a later analysis reported.

V was clipped by 5 bases and J by 0 bases, with 13 bases between them. Germline V gene data show CDR1 as MNHNY and CDR2 as SVGAGI (reference sequence). The CDR3 sequence is 15 residues long. Study-level points and caveats: Most TCR sequences were seen very rarely across donors, but some public TCRs occurred in many. Reportedly, cytomegalovirus status was diagnosed with high sensitivity and specificity.

This sequence was found in a woman in her twenties or thirties in good health and CMV-seropositive. The source material was PBMCs. The rearrangement uses TRBV6-6 and TRBJ1-1; D possibly corresponds to TRBD1 (5 bases). The CDR3 coding sequence is TGTGCCAGCAGTCCCCACTTGGGGCTGAACACTGAAGCTTTCTTT. It yields the protein CASSPHLGLNTEAFF.